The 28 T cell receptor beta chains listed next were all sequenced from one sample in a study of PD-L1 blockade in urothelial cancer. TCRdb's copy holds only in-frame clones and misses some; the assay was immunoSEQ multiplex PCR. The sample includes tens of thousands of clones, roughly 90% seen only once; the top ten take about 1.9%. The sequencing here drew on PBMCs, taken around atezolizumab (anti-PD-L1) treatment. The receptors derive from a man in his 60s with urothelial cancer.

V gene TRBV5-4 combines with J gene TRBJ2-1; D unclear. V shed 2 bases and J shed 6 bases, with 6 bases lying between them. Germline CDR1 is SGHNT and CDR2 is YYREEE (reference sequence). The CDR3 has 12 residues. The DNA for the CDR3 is TGTGCCAGCAGCTTCGTAGTCAATGAGCAGTTCTTC. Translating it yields CASSFVVNEQFF.

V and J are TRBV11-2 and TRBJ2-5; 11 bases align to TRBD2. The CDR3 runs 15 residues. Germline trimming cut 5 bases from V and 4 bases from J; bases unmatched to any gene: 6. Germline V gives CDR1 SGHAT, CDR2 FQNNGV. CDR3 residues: CASSPNSGGAETQYF. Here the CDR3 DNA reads TGTGCCAGCAGCCCCAATAGCGGGGGGGCAGAGACCCAGTACTTC.

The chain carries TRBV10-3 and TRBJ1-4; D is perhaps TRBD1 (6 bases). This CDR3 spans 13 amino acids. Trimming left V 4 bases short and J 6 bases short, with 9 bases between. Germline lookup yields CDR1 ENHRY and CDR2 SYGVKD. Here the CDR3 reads CAISGGGDEKLFF. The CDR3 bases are TGTGCCATCAGTGGCGGGGGCGATGAAAAACTGTTTTTT.

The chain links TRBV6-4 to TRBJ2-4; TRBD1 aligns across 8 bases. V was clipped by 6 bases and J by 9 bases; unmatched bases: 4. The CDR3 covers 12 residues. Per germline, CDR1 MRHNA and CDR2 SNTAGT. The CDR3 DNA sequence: TGTGCCAGCAGCGCAGGGGGCGGCATTCAGTACTTC. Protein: CASSAGGGIQYF.

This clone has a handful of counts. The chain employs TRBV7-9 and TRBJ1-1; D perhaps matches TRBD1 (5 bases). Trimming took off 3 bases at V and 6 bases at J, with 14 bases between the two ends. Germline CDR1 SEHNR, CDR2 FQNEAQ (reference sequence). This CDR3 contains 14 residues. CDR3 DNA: TGTGCCAGCAGCTTTAGCGGGGCAAGTGCTGAAGCTTTCTTT. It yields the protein CASSFSGASAEAFF.

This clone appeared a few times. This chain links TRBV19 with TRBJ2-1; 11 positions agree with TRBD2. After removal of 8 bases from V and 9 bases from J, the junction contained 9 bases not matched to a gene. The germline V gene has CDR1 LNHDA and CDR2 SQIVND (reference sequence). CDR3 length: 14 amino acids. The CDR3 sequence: CASETSGSSSEQFF. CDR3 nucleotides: TGTGCCAGTGAAACTAGCGGGAGTTCTAGTGAGCAGTTCTTC.

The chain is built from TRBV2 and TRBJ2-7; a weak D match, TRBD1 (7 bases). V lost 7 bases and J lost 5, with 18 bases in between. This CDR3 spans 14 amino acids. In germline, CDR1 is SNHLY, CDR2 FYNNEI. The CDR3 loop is CASTRGQGGHEQYF. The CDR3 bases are TGTGCCAGCACTAGAGGGCAGGGGGGTCACGAGCAGTACTTC.

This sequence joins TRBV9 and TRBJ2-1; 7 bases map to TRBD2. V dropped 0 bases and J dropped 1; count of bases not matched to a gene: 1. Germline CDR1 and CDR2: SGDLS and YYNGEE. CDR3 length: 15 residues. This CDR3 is CASSVAGGSYNEQFF. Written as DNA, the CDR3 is TGTGCCAGCAGCGTAGCGGGGGGATCCTACAATGAGCAGTTCTTC.

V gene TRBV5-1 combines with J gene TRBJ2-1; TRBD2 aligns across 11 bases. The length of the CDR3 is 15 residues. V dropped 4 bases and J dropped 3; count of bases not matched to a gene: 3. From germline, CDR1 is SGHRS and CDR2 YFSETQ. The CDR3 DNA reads TGCGCCAGCAGCACCGGGACTAGCGGCTACAATGAGCAGTTCTTC. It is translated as CASSTGTSGYNEQFF.

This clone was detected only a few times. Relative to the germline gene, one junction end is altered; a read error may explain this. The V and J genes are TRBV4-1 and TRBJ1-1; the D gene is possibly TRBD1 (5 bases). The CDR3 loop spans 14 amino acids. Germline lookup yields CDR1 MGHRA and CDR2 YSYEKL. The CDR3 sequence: CASSQVGENTEAFF. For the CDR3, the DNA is TGCGCCAGCAGTCAAGTAGGGGAGAACACTGAAGCTTTCTTT.

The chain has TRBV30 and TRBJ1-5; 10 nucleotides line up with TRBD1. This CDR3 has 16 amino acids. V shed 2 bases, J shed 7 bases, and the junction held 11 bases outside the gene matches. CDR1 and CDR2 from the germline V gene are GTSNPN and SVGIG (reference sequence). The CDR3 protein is CAWSSSGTGVDQPQHF. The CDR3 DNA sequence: TGTGCCTGGAGTTCCTCCGGGACAGGGGTGGACCAGCCCCAGCATTTT.

Here the CDR3 reads CASRWDKGHSPLHF. The CDR3 coding sequence is TGTGCCAGTAGATGGGACAAGGGCCACTCACCCCTCCACTTT. The chain links TRBV19 to TRBJ1-6; TRBD1 is a possible D gene (6 bases). The CDR3 is made up of 14 amino acids. The V and J ends lost 6 bases and 10 bases respectively, with 16 bases between them. Germline values: CDR1 LNHDA, CDR2 SQIVND (reference sequence).

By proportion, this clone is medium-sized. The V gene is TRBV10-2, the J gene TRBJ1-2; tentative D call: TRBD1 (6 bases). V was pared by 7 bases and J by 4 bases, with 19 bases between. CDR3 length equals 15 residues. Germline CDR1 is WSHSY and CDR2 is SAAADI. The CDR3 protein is CASMDPQGKGYGYTF. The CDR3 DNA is TGCGCCAGCATGGACCCTCAGGGGAAGGGCTATGGCTACACCTTC.

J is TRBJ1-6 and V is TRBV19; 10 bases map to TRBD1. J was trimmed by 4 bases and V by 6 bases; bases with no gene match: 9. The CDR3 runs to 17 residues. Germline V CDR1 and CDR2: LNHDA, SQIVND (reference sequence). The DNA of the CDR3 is TGTGCCAGTAGATATGGGACAGGGGAACGATATAATTCACCCCTCCACTTT. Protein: CASRYGTGERYNSPLHF.

CDR3 sequence (DNA): TGTGCCAGCAGTTACTCCCGAGGAAGGATCCAAGAGACCCAGTACTTC. This sequence encodes CASSYSRGRIQETQYF. The V and J genes are TRBV6-5 and TRBJ2-5; D is uncertain. This CDR3 has 16 amino acids. Trimming pared 0 bases from V and 1 base from J, leaving 12 bases between. In germline, CDR1 is MNHEY, CDR2 SVGAGI.

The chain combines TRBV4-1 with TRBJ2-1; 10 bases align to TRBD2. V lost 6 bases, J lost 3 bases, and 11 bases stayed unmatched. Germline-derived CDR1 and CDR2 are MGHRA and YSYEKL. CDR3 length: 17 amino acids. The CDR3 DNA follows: TGCGCCAGCAGAGGAGCGGGGGGGCGATCCCTCTACAATGAGCAGTTCTTC. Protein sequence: CASRGAGGRSLYNEQFF.

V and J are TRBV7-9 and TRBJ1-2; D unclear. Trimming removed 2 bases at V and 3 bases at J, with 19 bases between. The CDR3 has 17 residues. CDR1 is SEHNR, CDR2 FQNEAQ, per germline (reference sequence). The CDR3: CASSLRSASPGYYGYTF. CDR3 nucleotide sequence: TGTGCCAGCAGCTTACGGTCCGCGAGTCCAGGATACTATGGCTACACCTTC.

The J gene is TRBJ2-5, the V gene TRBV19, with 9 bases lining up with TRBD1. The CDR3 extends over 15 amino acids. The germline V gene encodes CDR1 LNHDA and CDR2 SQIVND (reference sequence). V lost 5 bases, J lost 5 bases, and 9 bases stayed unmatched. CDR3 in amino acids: CASSARTGADETQYF. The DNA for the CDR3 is TGTGCCAGTAGTGCCAGGACAGGGGCAGACGAGACCCAGTACTTC.

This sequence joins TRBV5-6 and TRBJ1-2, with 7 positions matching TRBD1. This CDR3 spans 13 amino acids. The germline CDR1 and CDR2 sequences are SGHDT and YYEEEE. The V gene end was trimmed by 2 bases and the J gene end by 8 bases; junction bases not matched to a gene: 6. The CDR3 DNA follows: TGTGCCAGCAGCTTAACCCAGGGGGGCGGCTACACCTTC. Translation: CASSLTQGGGYTF.

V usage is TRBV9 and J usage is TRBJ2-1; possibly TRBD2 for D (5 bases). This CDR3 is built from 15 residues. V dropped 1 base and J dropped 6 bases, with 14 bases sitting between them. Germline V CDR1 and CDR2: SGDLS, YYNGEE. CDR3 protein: CASSVMEVLGNEQFF. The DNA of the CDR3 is TGTGCCAGCAGCGTAATGGAGGTCTTAGGCAATGAGCAGTTCTTC.

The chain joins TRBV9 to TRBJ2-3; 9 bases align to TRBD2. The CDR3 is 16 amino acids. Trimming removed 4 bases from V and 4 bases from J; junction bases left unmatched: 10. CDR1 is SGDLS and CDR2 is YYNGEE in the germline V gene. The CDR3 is CASSPRPSGESDTQYF. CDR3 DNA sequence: TGTGCCAGCAGCCCCCGCCCTAGCGGGGAGTCAGATACGCAGTATTTT.

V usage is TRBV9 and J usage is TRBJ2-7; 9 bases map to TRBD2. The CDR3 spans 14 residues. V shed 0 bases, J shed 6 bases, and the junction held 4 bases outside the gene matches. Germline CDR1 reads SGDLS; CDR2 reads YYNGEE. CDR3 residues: CASSVAGTSPEQYF. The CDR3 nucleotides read TGTGCCAGCAGCGTAGCAGGGACTAGCCCCGAGCAGTACTTC. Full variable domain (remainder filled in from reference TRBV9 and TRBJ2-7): DSGVTQTPKHLITATGQRVTLRCSPRSGDLSVYWYQQSLDQGLQFLIQYYNGEERAKGNILERFSAQQFPDLHSELNLSSLELGDSALYFCASSVAGTSPEQYFGPGTRLTVT.

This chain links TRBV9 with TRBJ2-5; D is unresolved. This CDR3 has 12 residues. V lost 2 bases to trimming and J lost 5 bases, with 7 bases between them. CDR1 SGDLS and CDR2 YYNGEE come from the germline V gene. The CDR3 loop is CASSVLGETQYF. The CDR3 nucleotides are TGTGCCAGCAGCGTTCTGGGCGAGACCCAGTACTTC.

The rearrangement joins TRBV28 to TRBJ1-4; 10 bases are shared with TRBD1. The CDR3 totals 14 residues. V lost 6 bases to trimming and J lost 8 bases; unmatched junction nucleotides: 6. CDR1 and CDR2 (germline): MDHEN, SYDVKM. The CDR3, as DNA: TGTGCCAGCAGCTTCGGGACAGGGGACGAAAAACTGTTTTTT. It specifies CASSFGTGDEKLFF. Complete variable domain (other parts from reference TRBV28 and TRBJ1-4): DVKVTQSSRYLVKRTGEKVFLECVQDMDHENMFWYRQDPGLGLRLIYFSYDVKMKEKGDIPEGYSVSREKKERFSLILESASTNQTSMYLCASSFGTGDEKLFFGSGTQLSVL.

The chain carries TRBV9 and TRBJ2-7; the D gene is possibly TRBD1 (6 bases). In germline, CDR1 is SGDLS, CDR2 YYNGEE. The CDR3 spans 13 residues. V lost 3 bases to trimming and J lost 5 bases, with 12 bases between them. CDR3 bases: TGTGCCAGCAGCGGACAGGTAGACAACGAGCAGTACTTC. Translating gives CASSGQVDNEQYF.

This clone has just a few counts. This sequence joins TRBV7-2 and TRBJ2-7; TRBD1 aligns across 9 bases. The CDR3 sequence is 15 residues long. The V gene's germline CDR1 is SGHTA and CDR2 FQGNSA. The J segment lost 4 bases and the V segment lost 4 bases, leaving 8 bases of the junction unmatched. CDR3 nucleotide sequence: TGTGCCAGCAGCTCCACGGGACAGGGAATTTACGAGCAGTACTTC. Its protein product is CASSSTGQGIYEQYF.

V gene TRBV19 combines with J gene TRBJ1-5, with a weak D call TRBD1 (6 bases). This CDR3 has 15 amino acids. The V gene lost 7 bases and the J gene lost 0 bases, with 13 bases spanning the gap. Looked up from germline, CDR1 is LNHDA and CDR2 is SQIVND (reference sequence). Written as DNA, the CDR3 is TGTGCCAGTAAGATGGGGGCTTATAGCAATCAGCCCCAGCATTTT. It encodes CASKMGAYSNQPQHF.

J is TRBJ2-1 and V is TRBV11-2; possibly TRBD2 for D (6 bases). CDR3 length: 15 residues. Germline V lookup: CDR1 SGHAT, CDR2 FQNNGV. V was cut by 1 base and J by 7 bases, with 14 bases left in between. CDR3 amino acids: CASSLVFQGGNEQFF. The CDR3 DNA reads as TGTGCCAGCAGCTTAGTCTTTCAGGGAGGAAATGAGCAGTTCTTC. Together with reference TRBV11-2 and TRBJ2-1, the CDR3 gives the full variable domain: EAGVAQSPRYKIIEKRQSVAFWCNPISGHATLYWYQQILGQGPKLLIQFQNNGVVDDSQLPKDRFSAERLKGVDSTLKIQPAKLEDSAVYLCASSLVFQGGNEQFFGPGTRLTVL.